This T cell receptor (beta chain) was identified in a study of beta chain features in type 1 diabetes. Across the study: All samples together contributed 90 million to 130 million sorted cells for examination.

The V gene lost 1 base and the J gene lost 2 bases, with 16 bases spanning the gap. CDR3 length equals 16 residues. Germline loops: CDR1 GTSNPN, CDR2 SVGIG (reference sequence). Expressed TCRB transcripts were sequenced because the entire RNA isolate underwent reverse transcription. Using immunoSEQ multiplex PCR, the repertoire was profiled, and TCRdb retains in-frame clones only, with some absent. Of around 310,000 clones listed, more than 9.5% are singletons. This clone appeared a few times. Its antigen is currently unknown. Overall study findings and caveats: Diminished insertions and augmented deletions at VDJ junctions characterized type 1 diabetes patients.

The sequence came from a woman aged 25 to 39 in good health. The sample was naive CD4+ T cells from blood. The chain is built from TRBV30 and TRBJ2-3; TRBD1 is a possible D gene (5 bases). CDR3 protein: CAWSAGFTGNTDTQYF. The CDR3 nucleotides are TGTGCCTGGAGTGCAGGGTTCACAGGTAACACAGATACGCAGTATTTT.